The 5 T cell receptor beta chains given below trace back to one sample, sequenced in a study of spatial heterogeneity in lung cancer. Their recognized antigens are unknown. Whole-study results and caveats: The number of expanded tumor alpha and beta chains correlated with mutation number.

TCRdb used MiXCR to reprocess the 5' RACE reads, holding one entry per CDR3 protein. This sample has over 15,000 distinct CDR3 sequences, with about 6.7% found just once. The time point is: sample taken at primary tumor resection. The sample in question was lung tumor tissue, obtained at surgery. These TCRs come from a female donor with early-stage non-small cell lung cancer.

Worth noting for this clonotype: Its ends do not fully match the called genes, so a read error is possible. For a library built for alpha chains, this beta chain is a stray read; little rests on its size. This chain uses TRBV2 with TRBJ1-5; 8 positions match TRBD1. CDR3 length: 15 residues. The V gene's germline CDR1 is SNHLY and CDR2 FYNNEI. The CDR3 DNA is TGTACCAGCAGTCCCGCAGGGGGCGAGAGTCAGCCCCAGCATTTT. It translates to CTSSPAGGESQPQHF.

This clonotype was recorded many times. This beta chain represents an off-target read in a library built for alpha chains; its size is of limited meaning. J is TRBJ2-7 and V is TRBV18; the D gene is possibly TRBD2 (6 bases). With 2 bases removed from V and 5 bases from J, the gap between germline ends came to 16 bases. The CDR3 length is 15 residues. The germline V gene has CDR1 KGHSH and CDR2 LQKENI. CDR3 region: CASSPGSGVGHEQYF. The CDR3 region has the DNA TGTGCCAGCTCACCAGGTTCGGGGGTAGGCCACGAGCAGTACTTC. Complete variable domain (other parts from reference TRBV18 and TRBJ2-7): NAGVMQNPRHLVRRRGQEARLRCSPMKGHSHVYWYRQLPEEGLKFMVYLQKENIIDESGMPKERFSAEFPKEGPSILRIQQVVRGDSAAYFCASSPGSGVGHEQYFGPGTRLTVT.

This clonotype was recorded at least ten times. The size of this beta chain means little, since it is a stray read in a library made for alpha chains. The rearrangement links TRBV12-3 or TRBV12-4 to TRBJ1-3; a possible D gene is TRBD1 (6 bases). CDR3 length equals 14 residues. V was shortened by 3 bases and J by 2 bases, with 8 bases between the two germline ends. This chain's CDR3 is CASSFAGAGNTIYF. The CDR3 DNA sequence: TGTGCCAGCAGTTTCGCAGGGGCTGGAAACACCATATATTTT.

This clonotype was seen many times. The library was designed around alpha chains, so this beta chain is a stray read whose abundance carries little weight. The V and J genes are TRBV20-1 and TRBJ1-1; TRBD1 matches at 8 bases. The V segment lost 5 bases and the J segment 11 bases; nucleotides outside the gene matches: 13. Germline V gene data show CDR1 as DFQATT and CDR2 as SNEGSKA (reference sequence). The CDR3 has 13 residues. The chain's CDR3 is CSAATGEGVRAFF. The CDR3, as DNA: TGCAGTGCTGCGACAGGGGAAGGGGTCAGGGCTTTCTTT.

Comments on this clonotype: Because this beta chain is a stray read in a library intended to capture alpha chains, its abundance should not be given much weight. This rearrangement joins TRBV20-1 to TRBJ2-3; tentatively, D is TRBD1 or TRBD2 (5 bases each). Per germline, CDR1 DFQATT and CDR2 SNEGSKA (reference sequence). Trimming stripped 0 bases from V and 0 bases from J, with 13 bases between. The CDR3 length is 16 residues. The CDR3 protein is CSAREAAGSSTDTQYF. For the CDR3, the DNA is TGCAGTGCTAGAGAGGCCGCAGGGAGCAGCACAGATACGCAGTATTTT.